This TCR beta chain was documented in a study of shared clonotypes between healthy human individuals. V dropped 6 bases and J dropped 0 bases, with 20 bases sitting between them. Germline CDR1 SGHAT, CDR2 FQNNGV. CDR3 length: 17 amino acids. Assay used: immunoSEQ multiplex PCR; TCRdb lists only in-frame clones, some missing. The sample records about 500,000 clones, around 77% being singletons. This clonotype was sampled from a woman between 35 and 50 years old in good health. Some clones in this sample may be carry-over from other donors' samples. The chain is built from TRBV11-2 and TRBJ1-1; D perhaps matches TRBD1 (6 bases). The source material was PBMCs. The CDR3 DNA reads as TGTGCCAGCAGTTCAATACTCGGGGGGCGAATGAACACTGAAGCTTTCTTT. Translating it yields CASSSILGGRMNTEAFF.